Sequencing of this T cell receptor (beta chain) was carried out in a study of blood T cell repertoires in COVID-19. Participant reports of clinical history set cohort assignment. V shed 1 base and J shed 5 bases, with 9 bases lying between them. CDR3 length: 13 amino acids. The germline V gene encodes CDR1 SGDLS and CDR2 YYNGEE. This table comes from immunoSEQ multiplex PCR, and its TCRdb copy is limited to in-frame clones, with some not included. The sample lists 200,000 to 250,000 clones, 75% to 90% occurring once. This TCR came from a woman younger than 35 in a cohort exposed to, infected with or recovered from COVID-19 (not recorded which). V usage is TRBV9 and J usage is TRBJ2-5; no reliable D call. The source material was PBMCs or T cells enriched from blood (not recorded which). CDR3: CASSVNYGETQYF. CDR3 coding DNA: TGTGCCAGCAGCGTAAACTACGGGGAGACCCAGTACTTC.